What follows is one T cell receptor beta chain and its context. Its antigen remains unknown. Alongside a J-beta primer mix, a sample-barcoded 5' primer served in a second PCR lasting 7 to 11 cycles. Samples each returned at least 2.5 million CDR3-containing paired-end reads. TCRdb reprocessed the 5' RACE reads with MiXCR, giving one entry per CDR3 protein. Among roughly 1,000,000 distinct CDR3 sequences listed, almost 25% were seen once. The source of the sample is a study of blood T cells in healthy people across ages. The CDR3 runs 13 residues. The V end was cut by 3 bases, the J end by 10 bases, with 13 bases between. The germline V gene encodes CDR1 SGHDN and CDR2 FVKESK. Study-level points and caveats: Across the age range, TCR beta diversity per million T cells fell in a roughly linear way.

The data also belong to a second study, concerning T cells of mothers and their children.

The sequence was collected from a girl aged 2 to 10 in good health. Specimen: blood. The chain has TRBV14 and TRBJ2-1, with D perhaps matching TRBD1 (6 bases). This CDR3 is CASSHKEGDEQFF. The DNA of the CDR3 is TGTGCCAGCAGCCACAAAGAGGGGGACGAGCAGTTCTTC.